This T cell receptor beta chain emerged from a study of T cell repertoires in cytomegalovirus infection. TCRdb recomputed calls from the reads with MiXCR, one row per CDR3 protein. The sample comprises approximately 500,000 distinct CDR3 sequences, roughly 34% of which are singletons, and about 17% rests with the top ten. V lost 7 bases to trimming and J lost 7 bases; unmatched junction nucleotides: 14. The CDR3 covers 17 residues. This clonotype has only a few counts. Its matching antigen is unknown. The chain joins TRBV12-3 or TRBV12-4 to TRBJ2-1; TRBD2 aligns across 12 bases. The starting material was cultured PBMCs, obtained from culture after CMV antigen stimulation. The TCR comes from a human donor in good health (CMV status not recorded). Some clones in this sample may be carry-over from other donors' samples. CDR3 nucleotides: TGTGCCAGCACCCTTGAAGTGACTAGCGGGAGCCTGAATGAGCAGTTCTTC. It specifies CASTLEVTSGSLNEQFF.